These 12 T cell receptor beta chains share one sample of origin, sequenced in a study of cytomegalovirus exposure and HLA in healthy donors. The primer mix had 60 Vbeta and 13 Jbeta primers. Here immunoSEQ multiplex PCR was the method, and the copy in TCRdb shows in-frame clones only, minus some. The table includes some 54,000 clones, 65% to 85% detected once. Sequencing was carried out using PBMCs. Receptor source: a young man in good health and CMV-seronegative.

The CDR3 protein is CASIQRGGRWDTQYF. The CDR3 nucleotides are TGTGCCAGCATCCAAAGGGGCGGGAGATGGGATACGCAGTATTTT. V and J are TRBV7-2 and TRBJ2-3; 7 bases align to TRBD2. CDR3 length equals 15 residues. V was clipped by 7 bases and J by 6 bases; unmatched bases: 13. The germline CDR1 and CDR2 sequences are SGHTA and FQGNSA.

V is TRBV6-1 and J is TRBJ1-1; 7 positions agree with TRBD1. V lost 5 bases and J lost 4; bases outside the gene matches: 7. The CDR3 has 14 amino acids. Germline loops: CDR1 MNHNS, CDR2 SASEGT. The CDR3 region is CASSSRDRLTEAFF. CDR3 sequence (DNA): TGTGCCAGCAGTAGCCGGGACAGACTCACTGAAGCTTTCTTT.

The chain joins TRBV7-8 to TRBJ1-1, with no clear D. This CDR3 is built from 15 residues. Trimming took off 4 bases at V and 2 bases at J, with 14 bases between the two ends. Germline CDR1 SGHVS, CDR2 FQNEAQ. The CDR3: CASSSGAGSNTEAFF. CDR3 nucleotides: TGTGCCAGCAGCTCCGGCGCGGGAAGTAACACTGAAGCTTTCTTT.

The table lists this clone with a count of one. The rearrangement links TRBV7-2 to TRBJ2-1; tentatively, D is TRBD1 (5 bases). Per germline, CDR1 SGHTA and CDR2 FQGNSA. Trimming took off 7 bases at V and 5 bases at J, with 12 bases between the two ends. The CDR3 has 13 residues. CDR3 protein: CASNVGHNNEQFF. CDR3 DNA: TGTGCCAGCAATGTTGGACACAACAATGAGCAGTTCTTC.

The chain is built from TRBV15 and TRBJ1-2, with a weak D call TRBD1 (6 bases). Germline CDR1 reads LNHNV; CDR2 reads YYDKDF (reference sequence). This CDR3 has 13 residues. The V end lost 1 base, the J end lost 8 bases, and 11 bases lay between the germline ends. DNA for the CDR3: TGTGCCACCAGCAGAGGGGACATCAGAGGCTACACCTTC. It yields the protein CATSRGDIRGYTF.

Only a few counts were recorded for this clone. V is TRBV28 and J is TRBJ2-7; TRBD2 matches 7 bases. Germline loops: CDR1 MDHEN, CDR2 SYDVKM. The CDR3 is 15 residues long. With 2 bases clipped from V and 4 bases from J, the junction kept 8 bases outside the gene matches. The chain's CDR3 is CASSLLREIGYEQYF. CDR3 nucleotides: TGTGCCAGCAGTTTACTGCGGGAGATTGGGTACGAGCAGTACTTC.

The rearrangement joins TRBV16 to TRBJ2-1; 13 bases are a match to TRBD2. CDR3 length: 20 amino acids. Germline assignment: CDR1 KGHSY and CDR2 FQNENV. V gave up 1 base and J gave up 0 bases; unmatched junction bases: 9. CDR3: CASSQYRTSGSANSYNEQFF. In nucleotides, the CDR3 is TGTGCCAGCAGCCAATACCGGACTAGCGGGAGCGCTAACTCCTACAATGAGCAGTTCTTC.

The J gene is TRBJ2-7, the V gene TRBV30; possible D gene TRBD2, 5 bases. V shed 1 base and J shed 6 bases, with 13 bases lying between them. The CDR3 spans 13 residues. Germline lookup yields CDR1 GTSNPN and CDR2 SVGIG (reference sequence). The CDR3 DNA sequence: TGTGCCTGGAGTGAAGGTGCGGGTGGCGAGCAGTACTTC. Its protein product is CAWSEGAGGEQYF.

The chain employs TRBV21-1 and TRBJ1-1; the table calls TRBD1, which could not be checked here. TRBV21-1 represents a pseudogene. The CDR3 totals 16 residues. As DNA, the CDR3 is TGTGCCAGCAGCTCGAATGCTGGGACACTTCTCACTGAAGCTTTCTTT. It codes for CASSSNAGTLLTEAFF.

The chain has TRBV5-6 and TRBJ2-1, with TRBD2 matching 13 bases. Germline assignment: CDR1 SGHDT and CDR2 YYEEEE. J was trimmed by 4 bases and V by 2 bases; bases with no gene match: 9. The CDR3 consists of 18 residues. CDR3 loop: CASSLRTSGRRSYNEQFF. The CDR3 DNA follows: TGTGCCAGCAGCTTACGGACTAGCGGGAGACGGAGTTACAATGAGCAGTTCTTC.

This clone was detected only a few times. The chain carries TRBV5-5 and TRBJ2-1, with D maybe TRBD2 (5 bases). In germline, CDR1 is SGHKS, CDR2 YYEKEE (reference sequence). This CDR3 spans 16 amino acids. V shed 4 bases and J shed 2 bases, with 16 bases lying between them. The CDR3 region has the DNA TGTGCCAGCAGCAACGGACCACTAGGCGCCTACAATGAGCAGTTCTTC. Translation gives CASSNGPLGAYNEQFF.

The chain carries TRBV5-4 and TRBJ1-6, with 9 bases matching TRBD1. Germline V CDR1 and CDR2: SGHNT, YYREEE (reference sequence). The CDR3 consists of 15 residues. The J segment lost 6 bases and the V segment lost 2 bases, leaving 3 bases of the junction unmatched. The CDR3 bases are TGTGCCAGCAGCTTACAGGGGGCGGGTAATTCACCCCTCCACTTT. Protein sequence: CASSLQGAGNSPLHF.